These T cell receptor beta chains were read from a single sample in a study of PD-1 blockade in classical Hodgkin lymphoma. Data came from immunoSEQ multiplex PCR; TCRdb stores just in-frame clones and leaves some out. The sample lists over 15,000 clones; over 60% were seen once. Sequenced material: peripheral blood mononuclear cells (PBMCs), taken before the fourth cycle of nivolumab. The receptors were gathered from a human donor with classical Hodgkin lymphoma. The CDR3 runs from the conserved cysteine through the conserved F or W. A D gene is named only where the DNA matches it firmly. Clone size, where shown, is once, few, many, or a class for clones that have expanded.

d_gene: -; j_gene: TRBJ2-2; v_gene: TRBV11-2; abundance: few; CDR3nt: TGTGCCAGCTTAAAAGGGGGAACCGGGGAGCTGTTTTTT; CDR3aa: CASLKGGTGELFF
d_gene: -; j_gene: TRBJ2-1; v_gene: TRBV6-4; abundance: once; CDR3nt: TGTGCCAGCAGTGACTCGGATAGCTACAATGAGCAGTTCTTC; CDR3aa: CASSDSDSYNEQFF
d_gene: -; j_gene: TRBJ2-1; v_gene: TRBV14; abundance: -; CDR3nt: TGTGCCAGCAGCCAAGATTCCGGGACAAATTACAATGAGCAGTTCTTC; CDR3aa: CASSQDSGTNYNEQFF
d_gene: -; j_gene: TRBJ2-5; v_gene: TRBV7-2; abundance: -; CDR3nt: TGTGCCAGCAGGCTCCAAGAGACCCAGTACTTC; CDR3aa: CASRLQETQYF
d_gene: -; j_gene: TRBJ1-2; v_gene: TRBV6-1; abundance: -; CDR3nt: TGTGCCAGCAGTGATTGGACGTCTAACTATGGCTACACCTTC; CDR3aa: CASSDWTSNYGYTF
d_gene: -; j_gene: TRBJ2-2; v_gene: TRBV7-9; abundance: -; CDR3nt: TGTGCCAGCAGTCGCCCCTCAGGGAACACCGGGGAGCTGTTTTTT; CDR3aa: CASSRPSGNTGELFF
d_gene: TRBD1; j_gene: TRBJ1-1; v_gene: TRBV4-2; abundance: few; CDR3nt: TGTGCCAGCAGCCAAACCGGGACAGGGGTAGCGGCTTTCTTT; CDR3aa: CASSQTGTGVAAFF
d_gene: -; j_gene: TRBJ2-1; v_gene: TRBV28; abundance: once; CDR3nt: TGTGCCAGCAGACCAAATCGGGACTTATCCTACAATGAGCAGTTCTTC; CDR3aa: CASRPNRDLSYNEQFF
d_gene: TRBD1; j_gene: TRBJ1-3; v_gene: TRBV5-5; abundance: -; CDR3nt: TGTGCCAGCAGCTTCAGGGGGAGGTCGGGCACCATATATTTT; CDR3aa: CASSFRGRSGTIYF
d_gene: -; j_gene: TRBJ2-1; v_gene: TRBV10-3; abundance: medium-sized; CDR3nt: TGTGCCACCAAGGAGGTGTATGACTTAAATGAGCAGTTCTTC; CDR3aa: CATKEVYDLNEQFF
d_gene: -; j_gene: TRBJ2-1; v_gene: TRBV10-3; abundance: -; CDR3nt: TGTGCCATCAGTGACAGGGACACGAGCTACAATGAGCAGTTCTTC; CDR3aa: CAISDRDTSYNEQFF
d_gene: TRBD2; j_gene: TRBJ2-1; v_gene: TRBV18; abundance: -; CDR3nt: TGTGCCAGCTTGAGGACTAGCGGGAGCTATGAGCAGTTCTTC; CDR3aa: CASLRTSGSYEQFF
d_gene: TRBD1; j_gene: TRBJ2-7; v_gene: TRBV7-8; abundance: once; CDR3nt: TGTGCCAGCAGCCATCGAGGACAGGGGGCATACGAGCAGTACTTC; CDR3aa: CASSHRGQGAYEQYF
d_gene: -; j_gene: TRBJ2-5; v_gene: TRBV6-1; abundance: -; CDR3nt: TGTGCCAGCAGTGTTGACCAAGAGACCCAGTACTTC; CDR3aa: CASSVDQETQYF
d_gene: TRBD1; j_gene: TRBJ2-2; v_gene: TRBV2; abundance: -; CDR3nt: TGTGCCAGCACTACAGGGGCAACCGGGGAGCTGTTTTTT; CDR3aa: CASTTGATGELFF
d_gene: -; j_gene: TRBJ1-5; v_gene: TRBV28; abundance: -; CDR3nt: TGTGCCAGCAGGGGGGCGAACAATCAGCCCCAGCATTTT; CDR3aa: CASRGANNQPQHF
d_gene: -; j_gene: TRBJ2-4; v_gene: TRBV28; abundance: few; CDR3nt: TGTGCCAGCAGTTTCGGGACTGTACTAGCCAAAAACATTCAGTACTTC; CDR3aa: CASSFGTVLAKNIQYF
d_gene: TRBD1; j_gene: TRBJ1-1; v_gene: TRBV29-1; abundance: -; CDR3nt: TGCAGCGTTGGGGTCGGACAGGGGGGAAAAGCTTTCTTT; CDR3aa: CSVGVGQGGKAFF
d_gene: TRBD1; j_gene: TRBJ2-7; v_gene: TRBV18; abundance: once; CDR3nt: TGTGCCAGCTCTCCGGGACAGGATAACGAGCAGTACTTC; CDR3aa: CASSPGQDNEQYF
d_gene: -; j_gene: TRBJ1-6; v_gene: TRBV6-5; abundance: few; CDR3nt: TGTGCCAGCAGTTACGGATCCTCCTATAATTCACCCCTCCACTTT; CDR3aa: CASSYGSSYNSPLHF
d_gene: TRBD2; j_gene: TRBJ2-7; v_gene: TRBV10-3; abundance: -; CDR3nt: TGTGCCATCAGGGATGCGGGAGAGCGCTACGAGCAGTACTTC; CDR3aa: CAIRDAGERYEQYF
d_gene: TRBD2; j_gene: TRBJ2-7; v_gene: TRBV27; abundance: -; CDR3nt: TGTGCCAGCAGTTCAATAGGGACTAGAAACCGGTACGAGCAGTACTTC; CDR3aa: CASSSIGTRNRYEQYF
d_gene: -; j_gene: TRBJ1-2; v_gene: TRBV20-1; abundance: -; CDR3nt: TGCAGTGCAGCTCAAGACTATGGCTACACCTTC; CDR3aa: CSAAQDYGYTF
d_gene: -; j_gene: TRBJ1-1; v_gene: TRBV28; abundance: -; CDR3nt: TGTGCCACCCAGTTTACCCCTGACAGTCTGGTTGAAGCTTTCTTT; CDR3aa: CATQFTPDSLVEAFF
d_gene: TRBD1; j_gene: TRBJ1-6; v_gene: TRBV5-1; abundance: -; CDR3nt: TGCGCCAGCAGCATGGACAGGCCTAATAATTCACCCCTCCACTTT; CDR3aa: CASSMDRPNNSPLHF
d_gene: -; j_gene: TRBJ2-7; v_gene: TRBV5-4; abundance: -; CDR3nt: TGTGCCAGCAGTTTCGATGGCCGGGACGGAGGCTACGAGCAGTACTTC; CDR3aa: CASSFDGRDGGYEQYF
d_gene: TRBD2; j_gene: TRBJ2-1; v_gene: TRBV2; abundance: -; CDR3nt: TGTGCCAGCAGTGCCGGGACTAGCGCCTTTAATGAGCAGTTCTTC; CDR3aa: CASSAGTSAFNEQFF
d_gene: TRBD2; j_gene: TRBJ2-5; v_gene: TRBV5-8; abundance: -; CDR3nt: TGTGCCAGCAGCCGGGGGGGGACTAGCGGGAGCCAAGAGACCCAGTACTTC; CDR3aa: CASSRGGTSGSQETQYF
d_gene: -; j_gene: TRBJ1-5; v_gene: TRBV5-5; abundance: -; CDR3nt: TGTGCCAGCAGCTTCGGGCAGGGACCCAATCAGCCCCAGCATTTT; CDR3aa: CASSFGQGPNQPQHF
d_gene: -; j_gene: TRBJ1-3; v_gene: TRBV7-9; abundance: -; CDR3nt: TGTGCCAGCAGCCAATCCTACACCATATATTTT; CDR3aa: CASSQSYTIYF
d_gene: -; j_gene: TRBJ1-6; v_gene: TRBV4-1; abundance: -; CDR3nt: TGCGCCAGCAGCCAAGACGCCAGGAAACAACCCCTCCACTTT; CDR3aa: CASSQDARKQPLHF
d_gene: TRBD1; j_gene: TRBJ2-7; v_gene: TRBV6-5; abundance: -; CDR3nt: TGTGCCAGCAGTCGACAGGGGGCGTACTACGAGCAGTACTTC; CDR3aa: CASSRQGAYYEQYF
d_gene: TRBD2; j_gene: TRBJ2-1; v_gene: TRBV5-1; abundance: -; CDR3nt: TGCGCCAGCAGCTTGGCTCCACTAGCGGGAGGCAATGAGCAGTTCTTC; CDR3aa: CASSLAPLAGGNEQFF
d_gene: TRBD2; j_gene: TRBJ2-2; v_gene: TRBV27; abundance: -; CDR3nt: TGTGCCAGCCGAAGACTAGCGGCGACCGGGGAGCTGTTTTTT; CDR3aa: CASRRLAATGELFF
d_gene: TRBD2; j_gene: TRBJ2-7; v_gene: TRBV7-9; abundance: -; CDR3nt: TGTGCCAGCAGCTTAGGACGTAGCGGGAATGTGTACGAGCAGTACTTC; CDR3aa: CASSLGRSGNVYEQYF
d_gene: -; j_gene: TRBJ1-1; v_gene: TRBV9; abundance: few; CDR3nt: TGTGCCAGCAGCCGCTTCCCGGTGGGGACTGAAGCTTTCTTT; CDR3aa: CASSRFPVGTEAFF
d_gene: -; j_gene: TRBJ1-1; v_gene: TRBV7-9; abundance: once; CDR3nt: TGTGCCAGCAGCTGGGACGACACTGAAGCTTTCTTT; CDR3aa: CASSWDDTEAFF
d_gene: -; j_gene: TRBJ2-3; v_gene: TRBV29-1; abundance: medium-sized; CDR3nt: TGCAGCGTCGGTTACACAGATACGCAGTATTTT; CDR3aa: CSVGYTDTQYF
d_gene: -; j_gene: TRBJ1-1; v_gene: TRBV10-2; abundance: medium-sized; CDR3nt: TGCGCCAGCACCGAGGGAGGATCTGAAGCTTTCTTT; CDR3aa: CASTEGGSEAFF
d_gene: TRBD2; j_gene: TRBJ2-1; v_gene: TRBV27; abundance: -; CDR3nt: TGTGCCAGCAGTTTATCGCGGACTAGCGGGAGACTGGGCGGTGAGCAGTTCTTC; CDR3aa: CASSLSRTSGRLGGEQFF
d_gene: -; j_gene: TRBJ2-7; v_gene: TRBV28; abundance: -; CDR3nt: TGTGCCAGCAGTTTTCCCGGGACGCAGTACTTC; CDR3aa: CASSFPGTQYF
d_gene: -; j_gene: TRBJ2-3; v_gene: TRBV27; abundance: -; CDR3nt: TGTGCCAGCAGTTACGGACAGTACACAGATACGCAGTATTTT; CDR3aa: CASSYGQYTDTQYF
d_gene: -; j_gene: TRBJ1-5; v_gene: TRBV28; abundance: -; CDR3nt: TGTGCCAGCAGTTTACCGGTAGGGGCTCAGCCCCAGCATTTT; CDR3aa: CASSLPVGAQPQHF
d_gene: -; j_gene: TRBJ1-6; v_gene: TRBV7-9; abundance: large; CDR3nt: TGTGCCAGCAGCCCCGATTATAATTCACCCCTCCACTTT; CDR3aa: CASSPDYNSPLHF
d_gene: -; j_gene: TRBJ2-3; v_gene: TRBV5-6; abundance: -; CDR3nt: TGTGCCAGCAGCGTCGGGGTGGGTCTCACAGATACGCAGTATTTT; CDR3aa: CASSVGVGLTDTQYF
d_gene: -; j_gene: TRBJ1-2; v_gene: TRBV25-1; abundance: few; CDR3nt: TGTGCCAGCAGTGAGACAGGAATATCTAACTATGGCTACACCTTC; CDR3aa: CASSETGISNYGYTF
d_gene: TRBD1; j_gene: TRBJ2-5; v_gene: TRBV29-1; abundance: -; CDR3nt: TGCAGCATTGCCGGGACAGGACAAGAGACCCAGTACTTC; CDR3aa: CSIAGTGQETQYF
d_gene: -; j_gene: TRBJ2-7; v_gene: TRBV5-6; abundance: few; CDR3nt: TGTGCCAGCAGCTTGGCCGAGAGGGCCTCCTACGAGCAGTACTTC; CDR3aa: CASSLAERASYEQYF
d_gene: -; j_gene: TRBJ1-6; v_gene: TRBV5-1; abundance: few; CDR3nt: TGCGCCAGCTGCGCGGCCCAGGGCGGGAATAATTCACCCCTCCACTTT; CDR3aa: CASCAAQGGNNSPLHF
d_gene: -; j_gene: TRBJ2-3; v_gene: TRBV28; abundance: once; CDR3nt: TGTGCCAGCAGACAGGGCACAGATACGCAGTATTTT; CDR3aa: CASRQGTDTQYF
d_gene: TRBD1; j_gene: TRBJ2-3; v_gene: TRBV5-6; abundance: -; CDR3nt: TGTGCCAGCAGCTTACCCGGACAGGGGTACACAGATACGCAGTATTTT; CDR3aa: CASSLPGQGYTDTQYF
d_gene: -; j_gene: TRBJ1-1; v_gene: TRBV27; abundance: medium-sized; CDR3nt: TGTGCCAGCGAATTACTGGGCGAAGCTTTCTTT; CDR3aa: CASELLGEAFF
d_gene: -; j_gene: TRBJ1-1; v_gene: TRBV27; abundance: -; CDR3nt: TGTGCCAGCAGTCCTACCGGAGGGAACACTGAAGCTTTCTTT; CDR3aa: CASSPTGGNTEAFF
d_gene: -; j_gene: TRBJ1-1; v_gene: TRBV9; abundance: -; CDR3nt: TGTGCCAGCAGCGTAGGGGGGGCTGAAGCTTTCTTT; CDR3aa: CASSVGGAEAFF
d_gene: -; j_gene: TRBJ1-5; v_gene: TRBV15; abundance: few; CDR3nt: TGTGCCACCAGCACCCTGGTCGATCAGCCCCAGCATTTT; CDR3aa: CATSTLVDQPQHF
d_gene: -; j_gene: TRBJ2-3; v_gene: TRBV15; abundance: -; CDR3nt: TGTGCCACCAGCAGAGATCAGGGACCTGTTGGCACAGATACGCAGTATTTT; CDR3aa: CATSRDQGPVGTDTQYF
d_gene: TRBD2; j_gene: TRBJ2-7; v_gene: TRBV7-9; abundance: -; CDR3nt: TGTGCCAGCAGCCCCCAGGGTAGCGGGATCTCCTACGAGCAGTACTTC; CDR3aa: CASSPQGSGISYEQYF